The 9 T cell receptor beta chains in this list originate from one sample, sequenced in a study of blood T cell repertoires in COVID-19. Sequencing was performed with immunoSEQ multiplex PCR; in TCRdb, only in-frame clones are kept and a portion is missing. The sample holds 200,000 to 250,000 clones, roughly nine tenths seen once. Sequencing was performed on peripheral blood. The receptors shown here come from a man aged 65 to 85 with acute or convalescent COVID-19.

V is TRBV30 and J is TRBJ2-7; D is possibly TRBD2 (5 bases). The CDR3 spans 13 residues. Trimming left V 5 bases short and J 0 bases short, with 11 bases between. Germline loops: CDR1 GTSNPN, CDR2 SVGIG (reference sequence). The CDR3 DNA sequence: TGTGCCTGGCGCAAAAGCGGCTCCTACGAGCAGTACTTC. Protein sequence: CAWRKSGSYEQYF.

This clone was seen just once. Written as DNA, the CDR3 is TGTGCCAGCAGCCCGGCCGCCGCTAGCGGGAGACCCTACGAGCAGTACTTC. It specifies CASSPAAASGRPYEQYF. The chain is built from TRBV7-9 and TRBJ2-7; 10 positions agree with TRBD2. Germline CDR1 reads SEHNR; CDR2 reads FQNEAQ (reference sequence). V lost 5 bases and J lost 2; bases outside the gene matches: 12. The CDR3 runs 17 residues.

V is TRBV12-3 or TRBV12-4 and J is TRBJ2-5, with D possibly TRBD2 on 5 matching bases. The CDR3 runs 13 residues. The V end lost 3 bases, the J end lost 5 bases, and 10 bases lay between the germline ends. The CDR3: CASSFYGGETQYF. The CDR3 DNA reads TGTGCCAGCAGTTTTTACGGCGGGGAGACCCAGTACTTC.

In its sample, this clone was seen a few times. The V and J genes are TRBV30 and TRBJ1-1, with a tentative D call TRBD1 (5 bases). The CDR3 runs 12 residues. Trimming removed 5 bases at V and 4 bases at J, with 11 bases between. The germline gives CDR1 GTSNPN, CDR2 SVGIG (reference sequence). The CDR3 protein is CAWGSGGTEAFF. In DNA, the CDR3 is TGTGCCTGGGGTTCGGGGGGCACTGAAGCTTTCTTT.

In this sample, this clone turned up a few times. This chain connects TRBV3-1 (or the pseudogene TRBV3-2) to TRBJ2-3, with TRBD2 identical over 12 bases. Germline trimming cut 5 bases from V and 2 bases from J; bases unmatched to any gene: 5. Germline assignment: CDR1 LGHDT and CDR2 YNNKEL (reference sequence). The CDR3 has 16 amino acids. The CDR3 sequence: CASSFLAGGATDTQYF. In nucleotides, the CDR3 is TGTGCCAGCAGCTTTCTAGCGGGAGGGGCCACAGATACGCAGTATTTT.

V usage is TRBV19 and J usage is TRBJ1-2; D perhaps matches TRBD1 (6 bases). Germline V gives CDR1 LNHDA, CDR2 SQIVND (reference sequence). Trimming shortened V by 7 bases and J by 8 bases, and 17 bases separated the two germline ends. The CDR3 has 13 amino acids. CDR3: CASTSWDIRGYTF. Written as DNA, the CDR3 is TGTGCCAGTACTTCCTGGGACATTCGAGGCTACACCTTC.

The V gene is TRBV29-1, the J gene TRBJ2-5; weak D call: TRBD1 (7 bases). Deletions cut 5 bases from V and 1 base from J, with 11 bases between. Germline CDR1 is SQVTM and CDR2 is ANQGSEA. The CDR3 is made up of 13 amino acids. CDR3: CSVYRGGQETQYF. CDR3 nucleotide sequence: TGCAGCGTTTACAGGGGAGGCCAAGAGACCCAGTACTTC. Filled out from reference TRBV29-1 and TRBJ2-5, the complete variable domain reads SAVISQKPSRDICQRGTSLTIQCQVDSQVTMMFWYRQQPGQSLTLIATANQGSEATYESGFVIDKFPISRPNLTFSTLTVSNMSPEDSSIYLCSVYRGGQETQYFGPGTRLLVL.

The V gene is TRBV28, the J gene TRBJ1-3; 8 bases align to TRBD1. The CDR3 spans 14 residues. Germline-derived CDR1 and CDR2 are MDHEN and SYDVKM. The trim removed 6 bases at V and 3 bases at J, leaving 4 bases unmatched. This CDR3 is CASRSGGDGNTIYF. DNA of the CDR3: TGTGCCAGCAGGTCAGGGGGCGATGGAAACACCATATATTTT. The whole variable domain, remainder taken from reference TRBV28 and TRBJ1-3, is DVKVTQSSRYLVKRTGEKVFLECVQDMDHENMFWYRQDPGLGLRLIYFSYDVKMKEKGDIPEGYSVSREKKERFSLILESASTNQTSMYLCASRSGGDGNTIYFGEGSWLTVV.

This CDR3 reads CAWSGQGASQPQHF. The DNA for the CDR3 is TGTGCCTGGAGTGGGCAGGGGGCGAGTCAGCCCCAGCATTTT. The chain links TRBV30 to TRBJ1-5, with 8 bases lining up with TRBD1. The V gene end was trimmed by 1 base and the J gene end by 6 bases; junction bases not matched to a gene: 5. Germline CDR1 reads GTSNPN; CDR2 reads SVGIG (reference sequence). The CDR3 has 14 residues.